The 18 T cell receptor beta chains in this list originate from one sample, sequenced in a study of control samples from healthy donors and cancer patients. The repertoire was sequenced with immunoSEQ multiplex PCR; TCRdb's copy has only in-frame clones and lacks some. The repertoire has about 55,000 clones, roughly 94% of them found once; the top ten carry about 2.4%. The sequenced sample was blood. The source of these receptors is a man aged 25 to 45 in good health.

The genes are TRBV14 and TRBJ1-1; perhaps TRBD1 as D (5 bases). CDR1 is SGHDN, CDR2 FVKESK, per germline. Trimming left V 0 bases short and J 3 bases short, with 17 bases between. The CDR3 loop spans 17 amino acids. The CDR3: CASSQDLIRDVDTEAFF. Here the CDR3 DNA reads TGTGCCAGCAGCCAAGATCTGATAAGGGACGTGGACACTGAAGCTTTCTTT.

The J gene is TRBJ2-7, the V gene TRBV6-5, with 13 bases matching TRBD2. Unmatched junction bases numbered 1, after V lost 6 bases and J lost 2 bases. CDR1 is MNHEY and CDR2 is SVGAGI in the germline V gene. The CDR3 consists of 14 residues. The CDR3 nucleotides are TGTGCCAGCAGCGGACTAGCGGGAGCCTACGAGCAGTACTTC. Amino acid sequence: CASSGLAGAYEQYF.

The rearrangement uses TRBV29-1 and TRBJ1-2; D may be TRBD1 (6 bases). Germline assignment: CDR1 SQVTM and CDR2 ANQGSEA. Trimming removed 6 bases from V and 1 base from J, with 15 bases in between. This CDR3 region has 14 residues. Written as DNA, the CDR3 is TGCAGCGTCCCTTTGAGGGGGAGTAACTATGGCTACACCTTC. Translating gives CSVPLRGSNYGYTF.

The chain combines TRBV29-1 with TRBJ2-7, with 8 bases identical to TRBD1. Germline CDR1 reads SQVTM; CDR2 reads ANQGSEA. V lost 4 bases to trimming and J lost 4 bases; unmatched junction nucleotides: 3. The CDR3 covers 12 residues. The CDR3 DNA reads as TGCAGCGTTGTGCAGGGGGCTTACGAGCAGTACTTC. Encoded protein: CSVVQGAYEQYF.

The J gene is TRBJ2-3, the V gene TRBV5-4; D is ambiguous. V was shortened by 4 bases and J by 1 base, with 10 bases between the two germline ends. The CDR3 is made up of 14 amino acids. Germline CDR1 and CDR2: SGHNT and YYREEE (reference sequence). As DNA, the CDR3 is TGTGCCAGCAGCCCAGCCCCAGGCACAGATACGCAGTATTTT. Its translation: CASSPAPGTDTQYF.

The J gene is TRBJ1-5, the V gene TRBV7-9, with no clear D. Between the trimmed V and J ends, which lost 1 base and 6 bases, there was a span of 4 bases. This CDR3 comprises 12 residues. Germline CDR1 is SEHNR and CDR2 is FQNEAQ (reference sequence). CDR3 nucleotide sequence: TGTGCCAGCAGCTTAGGGAGTCAGCCCCAGCATTTT. Translation: CASSLGSQPQHF. The full variable domain, completed using reference TRBV7-9 and TRBJ1-5, is DTGVSQNPRHKITKRGQNVTFRCDPISEHNRLYWYRQTLGQGPEFLTYFQNEAQLEKSRLLSDRFSAERPKGSFSTLEIQRTEQGDSAMYLCASSLGSQPQHFGDGTRLSIL.

The chain has TRBV7-9 and TRBJ2-2; TRBD1 aligns across 8 bases. The CDR3 has 12 residues. The junction had 0 bases not matched to a gene; V was cut back by 6 bases and J by 6 bases. Germline V gene data show CDR1 as SEHNR and CDR2 as FQNEAQ (reference sequence). CDR3: CASRDRAGELFF. The CDR3 coding sequence is TGTGCCAGCAGGGACAGGGCCGGGGAGCTGTTTTTT.

The genes are TRBV6-1 and TRBJ1-2; no definite D call. The V end lost 0 bases, the J end lost 2 bases, and 7 bases lay between the germline ends. CDR1 MNHNS and CDR2 SASEGT come from the germline V gene. The CDR3 is 14 residues long. The CDR3 spells CASSEALNNYGYTF. The CDR3 region has the DNA TGTGCCAGCAGTGAAGCGCTGAACAACTATGGCTACACCTTC.

This chain connects TRBV19 to TRBJ2-6; 10 bases line up with TRBD1. Germline assignment: CDR1 LNHDA and CDR2 SQIVND (reference sequence). Trimming removed 3 bases from V and 1 base from J; junction bases left unmatched: 3. The length of the CDR3 is 17 residues. The chain's CDR3 is CASSILGQGSGANVLTF. The CDR3 DNA sequence: TGTGCCAGTAGTATTCTGGGACAGGGGTCTGGGGCCAACGTCCTGACTTTC.

This chain joins TRBV30 and TRBJ2-2; TRBD1 or TRBD2 may be the D gene (5 bases each). The germline gives CDR1 GTSNPN, CDR2 SVGIG (reference sequence). This CDR3 region has 13 residues. Trimming pared 4 bases from V and 2 bases from J, leaving 8 bases between. Here the CDR3 reads CAWIWDNTGELFF. The DNA for the CDR3 is TGTGCCTGGATCTGGGACAACACCGGGGAGCTGTTTTTT.

This chain joins TRBV2 and TRBJ2-1; D may be TRBD2 (6 bases). This CDR3 has 14 residues. CDR1 is SNHLY and CDR2 is FYNNEI in the germline V gene. V shed 3 bases and J shed 5 bases, with 11 bases lying between them. The CDR3, as DNA: TGTGCCAGCAGTGAGAGGGACTTCGACAATGAGCAGTTCTTC. It encodes CASSERDFDNEQFF.

The rearrangement uses TRBV6-4 and TRBJ2-3; 9 positions agree with TRBD2. The CDR3 spans 13 residues. CDR1 and CDR2 from the germline V gene are MRHNA and SNTAGT. V shed 4 bases, J shed 5 bases, and the junction held 1 base outside the gene matches. The CDR3 region is CASSGSGGDTQYF. The CDR3 DNA reads TGTGCCAGCAGTGGTAGCGGGGGAGATACGCAGTATTTT.

The chain recombines TRBV18 with TRBJ2-2; tentative D call: TRBD1 (5 bases). With 6 bases removed from V and 2 bases from J, the gap between germline ends came to 10 bases. The CDR3 has 14 amino acids. CDR1 is KGHSH, CDR2 LQKENI, per germline. CDR3 loop: CASSQGPNTGELFF. CDR3 coding DNA: TGTGCCAGCTCGCAGGGTCCTAACACCGGGGAGCTGTTTTTT.

The chain links TRBV11-2 to TRBJ1-3; D might be TRBD1 (5 bases). The V gene lost 5 bases and the J gene lost 8 bases, with 16 bases spanning the gap. Per germline, CDR1 SGHAT and CDR2 FQNNGV. The CDR3 extends over 14 amino acids. CDR3 residues: CASSLLNRIYTIYF. For the CDR3, the DNA is TGTGCCAGCAGCCTATTAAACAGGATTTACACCATATATTTT.

This chain links TRBV7-9 with TRBJ1-4, with a weak D call TRBD1 (5 bases). Trimming pared 1 base from V and 7 bases from J, leaving 16 bases between. The CDR3 contains 16 residues. Germline lookup yields CDR1 SEHNR and CDR2 FQNEAQ (reference sequence). CDR3 region: CASSLGTIGAAEKLFF. The CDR3 coding sequence is TGTGCCAGCAGCTTAGGAACGATAGGGGCTGCTGAAAAACTGTTTTTT.

There are a few counts of this clone. V usage is TRBV3-1 (or the pseudogene TRBV3-2) and J usage is TRBJ1-1; D is perhaps TRBD1 (6 bases). CDR3 length equals 14 residues. Trimming stripped 2 bases from V and 4 bases from J, with 11 bases between. Germline CDR1 reads LGHDT; CDR2 reads YNNKEL (reference sequence). The CDR3 here is CASSQSGARTEAFF. The CDR3 DNA reads TGTGCCAGCAGCCAATCAGGGGCGCGCACTGAAGCTTTCTTT.

This clone has a handful of counts. CDR3 sequence (DNA): TGTGCCAGCAGTGTCGCTGAAGGGGGCCCCACCGGGGAGCTGTTTTTT. It translates to CASSVAEGGPTGELFF. The V and J genes are TRBV6-2 or TRBV6-3 and TRBJ2-2; TRBD1 matches 7 bases. Germline trimming cut 5 bases from V and 4 bases from J; bases unmatched to any gene: 10. Germline V lookup: CDR1 MNHEY, CDR2 SVGEGT. CDR3 length: 16 residues.

This chain uses TRBV5-4 with TRBJ2-5, with 9 nucleotides matching TRBD1. Trimming at V came to 3 bases and at J to 5 bases, leaving 2 bases not matched to a gene. This CDR3 spans 13 amino acids. Per the germline V gene, CDR1 is SGHNT and CDR2 is YYREEE (reference sequence). CDR3 amino acids: CASSSQGAETQYF. CDR3 DNA: TGTGCCAGCAGCTCACAGGGGGCCGAGACCCAGTACTTC.